Detailed here is one T cell receptor beta chain. No antigen is known for it. Sequenced by immunoSEQ multiplex PCR; TCRdb stores in-frame clones only, minus some. The sample has 65,000 to 95,000 clones; about 90% are singletons. The sample comes from a study of T cell responses to AZD1222 COVID-19 vaccine. Regarding the study as a whole: Close to half of spike-specific TCRs reportedly recognize unmutated variant regions. Breadth and depth of Spike-specific TCRs rose after two AZD1222 doses. Baseline seropositivity characterized only 5 or 6 AZD1222 recipients. Across spike, vaccine-associated CD4 TCRs were found, dominant at 160-218 and 743-854.

Looked up from germline, CDR1 is SQVTM and CDR2 is ANQGSEA. There are 13 residues in the CDR3. Trimming cost V 7 bases and J 2 bases, with 15 bases left between them. The chain joins TRBV29-1 to TRBJ2-7, with D maybe TRBD1 (6 bases). The sample here was peripheral blood, taken on day 0 of MenACWY control vaccination. This TCR was recovered from an adult in good health. Written as DNA, the CDR3 is TGCAGCGGTCTGTCCAGGGGAGCCTACGAGCAGTACTTC. Its protein is CSGLSRGAYEQYF.